Listed here is a single T cell receptor (beta chain). Other DNA sequences of this sample code for an identical CDR3. The data stem from a study of blood T cell repertoires in COVID-19. In the original processing: The authors estimated nucleated cell counts from reference gene primer amplification. Only in-frame clones appear in the TCRdb table, and some are missing; sequencing was by immunoSEQ multiplex PCR. V and J calls and clone size are copied from that table; D and trimming were computed from the DNA. The table lists a few hundred thousand clones, roughly 88% of them singletons. V dropped 3 bases and J dropped 2; count of bases not matched to a gene: 3. The CDR3 sequence is 14 residues long. Germline CDR1 KGHSH, CDR2 LQKENI.

The origin of this receptor is a woman between 45 and 65 years old with active or convalescent COVID-19. J is TRBJ2-7 and V is TRBV18, with 8 nucleotides matching TRBD1. Specimen: peripheral blood. The chain's CDR3 is CASSPGTGPYEQYF. The CDR3 DNA sequence: TGTGCCAGCTCACCGGGGACAGGACCCTACGAGCAGTACTTC.